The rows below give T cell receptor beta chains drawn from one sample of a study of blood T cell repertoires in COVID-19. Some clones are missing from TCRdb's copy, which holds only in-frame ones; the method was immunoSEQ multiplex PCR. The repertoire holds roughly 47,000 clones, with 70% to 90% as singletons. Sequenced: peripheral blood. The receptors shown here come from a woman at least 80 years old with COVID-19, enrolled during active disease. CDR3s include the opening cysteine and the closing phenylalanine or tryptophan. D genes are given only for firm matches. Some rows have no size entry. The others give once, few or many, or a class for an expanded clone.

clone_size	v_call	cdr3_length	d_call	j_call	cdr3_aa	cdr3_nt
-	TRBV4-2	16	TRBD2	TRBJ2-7	CASSRDSGSSSYEQYF	TGTGCCAGCAGCCGCGATAGCGGGAGCTCCTCCTACGAGCAGTACTTC
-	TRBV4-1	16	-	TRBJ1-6	CASSQEGRGGNSPLHF	TGCGCCAGCAGCCAAGAGGGACGGGGGGGAAATTCACCCCTCCACTTT
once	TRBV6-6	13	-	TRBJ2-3	CASRGVRTDTQYF	TGTGCCAGCAGAGGGGTACGCACAGATACGCAGTATTTT
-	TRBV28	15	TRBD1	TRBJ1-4	CASSSQREGAEKLFF	TGTGCCAGCAGTTCTCAGCGGGAGGGGGCGGAAAAACTGTTTTTT
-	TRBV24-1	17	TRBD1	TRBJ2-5	CATSDGGTGGRGETQYF	TGTGCCACCAGTGATGGCGGGACAGGGGGACGGGGAGAGACCCAGTACTTC
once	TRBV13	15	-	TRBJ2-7	CASSGRQVLDYEQYF	TGTGCCAGCAGCGGCCGACAGGTATTGGACTACGAGCAGTACTTC
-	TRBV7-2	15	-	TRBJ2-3	CASSLRGAGTDTQYF	TGTGCCAGCAGCTTGCGAGGGGCGGGGACAGATACGCAGTATTTT
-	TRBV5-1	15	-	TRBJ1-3	CASSPNGGDGNTIYF	TGCGCCAGCAGCCCTAACGGAGGGGACGGAAACACCATATATTTT
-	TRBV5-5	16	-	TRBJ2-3	CASSLVRTAGTDTQYF	TGTGCCAGCAGCTTGGTCAGGACTGCGGGCACAGATACGCAGTATTTT
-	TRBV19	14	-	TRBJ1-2	CASSILPGSYGYTF	TGTGCCAGTAGTATCCTACCCGGGTCCTATGGCTACACCTTC
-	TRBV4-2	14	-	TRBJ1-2	CASSQAQTGGGYTF	TGTGCCAGCAGCCAAGCCCAGACAGGCGGAGGCTACACCTTC
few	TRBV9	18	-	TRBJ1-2	CASSQDLGLAQGLYGYTF	TGTGCCAGCAGCCAAGACCTAGGTTTGGCCCAGGGCCTGTATGGCTACACCTTC
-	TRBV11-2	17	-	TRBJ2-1	CASSLLRGTNLRNEQFF	TGTGCCAGCAGCTTATTAAGGGGGACTAATCTGAGGAATGAGCAGTTCTTC
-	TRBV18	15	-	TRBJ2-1	CASSPGPGGYNEQFF	TGTGCCAGCTCACCAGGTCCCGGCGGGTACAATGAGCAGTTCTTC
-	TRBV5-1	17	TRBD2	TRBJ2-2	CASSLAAARPGGGELFF	TGCGCCAGCAGCTTGGCCGCGGCTAGACCGGGGGGCGGGGAGCTGTTTTTT
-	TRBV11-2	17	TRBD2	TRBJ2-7	CASSLVGRLAGGNEQYF	TGTGCCAGCAGCTTAGTAGGAAGGCTAGCGGGGGGGAACGAGCAGTACTTC
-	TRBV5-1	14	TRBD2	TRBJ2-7	CASSLGLASYEQYF	TGCGCCAGCAGCTTAGGACTAGCCTCCTACGAGCAGTACTTC
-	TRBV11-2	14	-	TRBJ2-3	CASSLPRGTDTQYF	TGTGCCAGCAGCTTACCCCGGGGTACAGATACGCAGTATTTT
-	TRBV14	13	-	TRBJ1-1	CASSQVIRGDAFF	TGTGCCAGCAGCCAAGTTATCAGGGGAGACGCTTTCTTT
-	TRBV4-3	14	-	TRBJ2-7	CASSQGSGFSEQYF	TGCGCCAGCAGCCAAGGATCGGGATTCTCCGAGCAGTACTTC
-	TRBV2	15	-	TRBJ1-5	CASSDDGLFDQPQHF	TGTGCCAGCAGTGACGACGGACTATTCGATCAGCCCCAGCATTTT
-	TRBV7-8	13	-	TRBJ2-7	CASSATGPYEQYF	TGTGCCAGCAGCGCTACGGGTCCCTACGAGCAGTACTTC
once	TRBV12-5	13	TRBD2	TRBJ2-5	CASGLGGGETQYF	TGTGCTAGTGGGCTGGGGGGGGGTGAGACCCAGTACTTC
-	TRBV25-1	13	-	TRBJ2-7	CASNFASGGEQYF	TGTGCCAGCAACTTCGCCTCCGGTGGCGAGCAGTACTTC
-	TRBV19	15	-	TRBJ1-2	CASSIAQTGNYGYTF	TGTGCCAGTAGTATAGCCCAGACAGGCAACTATGGCTACACCTTC
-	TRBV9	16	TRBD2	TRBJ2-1	CASSSSGRGGYNEQFF	TGTGCCAGCAGCTCTAGCGGGAGAGGTGGCTACAATGAGCAGTTCTTC
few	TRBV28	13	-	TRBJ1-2	CASSQTGAYGYTF	TGTGCCAGCAGTCAAACTGGAGCCTATGGCTACACCTTC
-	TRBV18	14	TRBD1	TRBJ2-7	CASSRDRGSEEQYF	TGTGCCAGCTCACGGGACAGGGGGTCTGAAGAGCAGTACTTC
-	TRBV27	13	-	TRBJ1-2	CASSFSTNYGYTF	TGTGCCAGCAGTTTCAGTACTAACTATGGCTACACCTTC
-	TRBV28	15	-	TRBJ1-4	CASSSPTGTNEKLFF	TGTGCCAGCAGTTCCCCGACAGGTACAAATGAAAAACTGTTTTTT